This is a list of T cell receptor beta chains from one sample in a study of CD8 T cells in ankylosing spondylitis. TCRdb reprocessed the 5' RACE reads with MiXCR, giving one entry per CDR3 protein. Of some 130,000 distinct CDR3 sequences in the sample, around 6.6% were seen once. The sample taken for sequencing was blood, either unsorted or a sorted T cell fraction (not recorded which). The receptors were gathered from a female donor with ankylosing spondylitis or in good health (not recorded which). Both conserved end residues are trimmed from each CDR3. Each record gives: clone size, V gene, J gene, CDR3 protein. Rows give clone size only sometimes, using once, few, many, or a class for an expanded clone.

size: -; V: TRBV5-1; J: TRBJ2-3; CDR3: ASSLDRVNTQY
size: many; V: TRBV6-1; J: TRBJ1-2; CDR3: ASSGIGGLDYGYT
size: -; V: TRBV7-3; J: TRBJ2-1; CDR3: ASSLEGGSSYNEQF
size: -; V: TRBV9; J: TRBJ1-5; CDR3: ASSSRDNNQPQH
size: many; V: TRBV7-3; J: TRBJ2-1; CDR3: ASSSGTSGGYNEQF
size: many; V: TRBV25-1; J: TRBJ2-5; CDR3: ASSPSPGGEETQY
size: many; V: TRBV27; J: TRBJ2-5; CDR3: ASSPKGLARETQY
size: few; V: TRBV7-9; J: TRBJ1-6; CDR3: ASSSDPTGVHSPLH
size: many; V: TRBV6-2/TRBV6-3; J: TRBJ2-4; CDR3: ASSDDRGEAKNIQY
size: -; V: TRBV11-2; J: TRBJ2-5; CDR3: ASSLLTGAGETQY
size: many; V: TRBV5-1; J: TRBJ1-1; CDR3: ASSGTVMNTEAF
size: -; V: TRBV7-9; J: TRBJ2-5; CDR3: ASSDTGSQETQY
size: many; V: TRBV7-9; J: TRBJ1-4; CDR3: ASGYRDEKLF
size: many; V: TRBV12-3/TRBV12-4; J: TRBJ1-5; CDR3: ASSFSVLIRSNQPQH
size: many; V: TRBV4-1; J: TRBJ1-2; CDR3: ASSQGLDSVELYGYT
size: -; V: TRBV20-1; J: TRBJ2-7; CDR3: SANTGTLYEQY
size: few; V: TRBV12-3/TRBV12-4; J: TRBJ2-3; CDR3: ASSPPGTATDTQY
size: -; V: TRBV19; J: TRBJ1-1; CDR3: ASNRQSTEAF
size: few; V: TRBV27; J: TRBJ1-5; CDR3: ASSSGAASNQPQH
size: many; V: TRBV25-1; J: TRBJ1-1; CDR3: ASSDQGLNSAEAF
size: many; V: TRBV27; J: TRBJ1-1; CDR3: ASSPMPGRFMNTEAF
size: many; V: TRBV30; J: TRBJ1-5; CDR3: AWRDTGGYQPQH
size: many; V: TRBV20-1; J: TRBJ2-5; CDR3: SGLPQETQY
size: many; V: TRBV6-5; J: TRBJ1-2; CDR3: ASSYGGPADYGYT
size: many; V: TRBV4-1; J: TRBJ1-5; CDR3: ASSQEGYSPSGVQH
size: many; V: TRBV20-1; J: TRBJ1-1; CDR3: STNMAGEDTEAF
size: many; V: TRBV5-1; J: TRBJ2-1; CDR3: ASSLGLAGGLYNEQF
size: many; V: TRBV7-8; J: TRBJ2-3; CDR3: ASSTSGGPVDTQY
size: few; V: TRBV19; J: TRBJ2-1; CDR3: ASSIEDRGYNEQF
size: -; V: TRBV11-2; J: TRBJ2-7; CDR3: ASSQRGQNYEQY
size: many; V: TRBV4-3; J: TRBJ2-1; CDR3: ASSQDLGRGYNEQF
size: -; V: TRBV11-2; J: TRBJ2-2; CDR3: ASSGPSGGAIGELF
size: many; V: TRBV2; J: TRBJ2-3; CDR3: ASSEAPQLAGEPTDTQY
size: many; V: TRBV7-2; J: TRBJ2-3; CDR3: ASSPPGTGTQDTQY
size: many; V: TRBV5-1; J: TRBJ1-1; CDR3: ASSRRQGSMNTEAF
size: many; V: TRBV27; J: TRBJ2-5; CDR3: ASSYSQGETQY
size: many; V: TRBV7-2; J: TRBJ1-3; CDR3: ASSSGASGTHTIY
size: -; V: TRBV20-1; J: TRBJ2-3; CDR3: SFWGQGRSFITDTQY
size: -; V: TRBV6-5; J: TRBJ2-7; CDR3: ASSYGTSGSYEQY
size: many; V: TRBV20-1; J: TRBJ2-7; CDR3: SARLPGQGYEQY
size: many; V: TRBV6-5; J: TRBJ2-5; CDR3: ASSYDFGGGQETQY
size: many; V: TRBV4-1; J: TRBJ1-2; CDR3: ASSPFGSGGYGYT
size: many; V: TRBV28; J: TRBJ2-1; CDR3: ASSLRLYNEQF
size: many; V: TRBV5-1; J: TRBJ2-1; CDR3: ASSDGTGPNYNEQF
size: many; V: TRBV5-1; J: TRBJ2-5; CDR3: ASSSTAQETQY
size: many; V: TRBV6-1; J: TRBJ1-4; CDR3: ASSEQGAWEKLF
size: -; V: TRBV9; J: TRBJ1-1; CDR3: ASSNIRDTEAF
size: many; V: TRBV19; J: TRBJ1-1; CDR3: ASSGGAQNTEAF
size: -; V: TRBV2; J: TRBJ1-1; CDR3: ASSEGGWDTEAF
size: many; V: TRBV6-1; J: TRBJ2-6; CDR3: ASGNRDRGANVLT
size: many; V: TRBV20-1; J: TRBJ1-3; CDR3: SARTDEYSGNTIY
size: many; V: TRBV7-9; J: TRBJ1-1; CDR3: ASSLGQVNTEAF
size: many; V: TRBV20-1; J: TRBJ1-5; CDR3: SARAAGEVGNQPQH